The next 9 T cell receptor beta chains were all read from a single sample in a study of blood T cell repertoires in COVID-19. Repertoires were generated with immunoSEQ multiplex PCR, while TCRdb's copy carries only in-frame clones and drops some. The data show 200,000 to 250,000 clones, with roughly four fifths seen just once and roughly 12% held by the top ten. The source material was peripheral blood. The source is a woman between 35 and 50 years old with acute or convalescent COVID-19.

The chain recombines TRBV10-1 with TRBJ1-2; D gene ambiguous. The V gene lost 5 bases and the J gene lost 0 bases, with 16 bases spanning the gap. Germline values: CDR1 WNHNN, CDR2 SYGVQD (reference sequence). This CDR3 region has 16 residues. CDR3 nucleotide sequence: TGCGCCAGCAGTCCGGCGGGGAATCGGGCTAACTATGGCTACACCTTC. Protein product: CASSPAGNRANYGYTF.

The chain joins TRBV10-3 to TRBJ2-1, with 9 bases aligning to TRBD1. This CDR3 comprises 13 residues. V was pared by 8 bases and J by 6 bases, with 5 bases of the junction left unmatched. Germline assignment: CDR1 ENHRY and CDR2 SYGVKD. In nucleotides, the CDR3 is TGTGCCATCCGAGGGACAGGGCCCAATGAGCAGTTCTTC. Translated: CAIRGTGPNEQFF.

The chain combines TRBV20-1 with TRBJ1-5; perhaps TRBD1 as D (5 bases). With 3 bases removed from V and 2 bases from J, the gap between germline ends came to 17 bases. Per germline, CDR1 DFQATT and CDR2 SNEGSKA (reference sequence). This CDR3 has 16 amino acids. CDR3 DNA sequence: TGCAGTGCTAGTAGGAGCCAGGGTTTCGGCAATCAGCCCCAGCATTTT. Translated, it gives CSASRSQGFGNQPQHF.

On this clone itself: At one of its ends the junction is not consistent with the germline gene, which may arise from a read error. The chain joins TRBV27 to TRBJ1-1; D gene ambiguous. This CDR3 region has 14 residues. CDR1 is MNHEY and CDR2 is SMNVEV in the germline V gene (reference sequence). The CDR3 bases are TGTGCCAGCGGTTTGGCCCCCTTCGCAACTGAAGCTTTCTTT. It yields the protein CASGLAPFATEAFF.

This chain links TRBV12-1 with TRBJ2-7; whether TRBD2, the table's D call, matches the DNA was not checked. TRBV12-1 represents a pseudogene. The CDR3 is 16 amino acids. The DNA of the CDR3 is TGTGCCAGCAGCTTTGTCTCGGGCGGGGGGGCCCCCGAGCAGTACTTC. Amino acids: CASSFVSGGGAPEQYF.

The genes are TRBV6-6 and TRBJ1-4, with TRBD1 identical over 7 bases. The CDR3 has 15 residues. CDR1 MNHNY and CDR2 SVGAGI come from the germline V gene (reference sequence). With V trimmed by 5 bases and J by 2 bases, 5 bases remained unmatched. The CDR3 coding sequence is TGTGCCAGCAGTCCCCCAGGGGGGACTAATGAAAAACTGTTTTTT. It yields the protein CASSPPGGTNEKLFF.

The chain carries TRBV27 and TRBJ1-2; 10 positions match TRBD1. Germline V gene data show CDR1 as MNHEY and CDR2 as SMNVEV (reference sequence). The CDR3 is 16 amino acids. V lost 0 bases, J lost 5 bases, and 6 bases stayed unmatched. CDR3 sequence reads: CASSLSRTGGPYGYTF. CDR3 coding DNA: TGTGCCAGCAGTTTATCAAGGACAGGGGGTCCTTATGGCTACACCTTC.

CDR3 residues: CASSSSQGPPYEQYF. CDR3 bases: TGTGCCAGCAGCTCCAGTCAGGGCCCACCCTACGAGCAGTACTTC. The chain is built from TRBV3-1 (or the pseudogene TRBV3-2) and TRBJ2-7; TRBD1 might be the D (5 bases). Trimming cost V 5 bases and J 2 bases, with 16 bases left between them. This CDR3 comprises 15 residues. The germline gives CDR1 LGHDT, CDR2 YNNKEL (reference sequence).

The chain employs TRBV5-1 and TRBJ2-2; the match to TRBD1 covers 7 bases. V lost 0 bases, J lost 4 bases, and 6 bases stayed unmatched. Germline lookup yields CDR1 SGHRS and CDR2 YFSETQ. The CDR3 runs 16 residues. The CDR3: CASSLADRRGTGELFF. The CDR3 nucleotides are TGCGCCAGCAGCTTGGCGGACAGGAGAGGCACCGGGGAGCTGTTTTTT.